Below, 25 T cell receptor beta chains from the same sample are listed, as sequenced in a study of blood T cell repertoires in COVID-19. TCRdb's copy holds only in-frame clones and misses some; the assay was immunoSEQ multiplex PCR. The table lists around 150,000 clones, around 84% of them singletons. Sequencing input: peripheral blood. All receptors come from an older woman with COVID-19, enrolled during active disease.

The chain employs TRBV29-1 and TRBJ1-2; 8 bases map to TRBD1. Unmatched junction bases numbered 8, after V lost 6 bases and J lost 8 bases. The CDR3 has 12 amino acids. CDR1 SQVTM and CDR2 ANQGSEA come from the germline V gene. The CDR3 DNA sequence: TGCAGCGTACCCGGACAGGGTAGAGGCTACACCTTC. It translates to CSVPGQGRGYTF. The full variable domain, with the rest looked up from reference TRBV29-1 and TRBJ1-2, is SAVISQKPSRDICQRGTSLTIQCQVDSQVTMMFWYRQQPGQSLTLIATANQGSEATYESGFVIDKFPISRPNLTFSTLTVSNMSPEDSSIYLCSVPGQGRGYTFGSGTRLTVV.

The chain uses TRBV5-5 and TRBJ1-2; tentatively, D is TRBD1 (6 bases). The CDR3 runs to 13 residues. Looked up from germline, CDR1 is SGHKS and CDR2 is YYEKEE (reference sequence). V was trimmed by 4 bases and J by 3 bases, leaving 10 bases between them. The CDR3 DNA sequence: TGTGCCAGCAGCATACAGGGTGACTATGGCTACACCTTC. Its protein product is CASSIQGDYGYTF.

The gene calls are TRBV7-3 and TRBJ1-2; a weak D match, TRBD1 (6 bases). CDR3 length: 14 residues. The V and J ends lost 5 bases and 5 bases respectively, with 15 bases between them. CDR1 is SGHTA and CDR2 is FQGTGA in the germline V gene. The chain's CDR3 is CASSPMTGGYGYTF. The CDR3 bases are TGTGCCAGCAGCCCTATGACAGGAGGTTATGGCTACACCTTC. Full variable domain (missing parts from reference TRBV7-3 and TRBJ1-2): GAGVSQTPSNKVTEKGKYVELRCDPISGHTALYWYRQSLGQGPEFLIYFQGTGAADDSGLPNDRFFAVRPEGSVSTLKIQRTERGDSAVYLCASSPMTGGYGYTFGSGTRLTVV.

The rearrangement links TRBV30 to TRBJ2-5, with 9 bases matching TRBD1. The junction had 8 bases not matched to a gene; V was cut back by 1 base and J by 5 bases. CDR1 and CDR2 from the germline V gene are GTSNPN and SVGIG (reference sequence). The CDR3 is made up of 15 amino acids. CDR3 in amino acids: CAWSEIQGAGETQYF. CDR3 sequence (DNA): TGTGCCTGGAGTGAGATACAGGGGGCCGGGGAGACCCAGTACTTC.

This clone was seen more than once but under ten times. The same CDR3 also results from other DNA sequences found in this sample. The rearrangement links TRBV5-1 to TRBJ2-7, with a possible D match to TRBD1 (5 bases). Trimming took 0 bases from V and 0 from J, leaving 7 bases between them. CDR1 and CDR2 (germline): SGHRS, YFSETQ. This CDR3 comprises 14 residues. CDR3 loop: CASSLEGSSYEQYF. The CDR3 DNA sequence: TGCGCCAGCAGCTTGGAGGGGTCCTCCTACGAGCAGTACTTC. Full variable domain (rest looked up from reference TRBV5-1 and TRBJ2-7): KAGVTQTPRYLIKTRGQQVTLSCSPISGHRSVSWYQQTPGQGLQFLFEYFSETQRNKGNFPGRFSGRQFSNSRSEMNVSTLELGDSALYLCASSLEGSSYEQYFGPGTRLTVT.

The chain combines TRBV9 with TRBJ1-4, with 9 bases identical to TRBD1. The germline CDR1 and CDR2 sequences are SGDLS and YYNGEE. The junction had 4 bases not matched to a gene; V was cut back by 2 bases and J by 8 bases. The CDR3 is 14 residues long. The CDR3 region has the DNA TGTGCCAGCAGCGTCGGGACAGGGCACGAAAAACTGTTTTTT. Protein product: CASSVGTGHEKLFF.

This rearrangement joins TRBV29-1 to TRBJ1-1, with D tentatively TRBD1 (6 bases). V was pared by 4 bases and J by 0 bases, with 9 bases between. CDR1 SQVTM and CDR2 ANQGSEA come from the germline V gene. The CDR3 is 13 residues long. This CDR3 reads CSVGGGLNTEAFF. CDR3 DNA: TGCAGCGTTGGGGGGGGCCTGAACACTGAAGCTTTCTTT.

This chain connects TRBV10-3 to TRBJ1-4; tentative D call: TRBD1 (5 bases). CDR3 length equals 13 residues. The V gene lost 3 bases and the J gene lost 8 bases, with 10 bases spanning the gap. CDR1 is ENHRY and CDR2 is SYGVKD in the germline V gene. CDR3 DNA: TGTGCCATCAGTGACGCAGGGAGGGAAAAACTGTTTTTT. This encodes CAISDAGREKLFF.

CDR3 region: CASSMDSTNQPQHF. CDR3 sequence (DNA): TGTGCCAGCAGTATGGACAGTACCAATCAGCCCCAGCATTTT. V gene TRBV7-9 combines with J gene TRBJ1-5, with D maybe TRBD1 (6 bases). Per germline, CDR1 SEHNR and CDR2 FQNEAQ (reference sequence). The length of the CDR3 is 14 residues. With 6 bases removed from V and 3 bases from J, the gap between germline ends came to 12 bases.

The chain is built from TRBV5-1 and TRBJ2-1; 7 nucleotides line up with TRBD2. The CDR3 extends over 15 amino acids. V was clipped by 4 bases and J by 6 bases; unmatched bases: 10. CDR1 is SGHRS, CDR2 YFSETQ, per germline. CDR3 residues: CASSPVVGGLNEQFF. The CDR3 nucleotides read TGCGCCAGCAGCCCGGTAGTGGGAGGGCTCAATGAGCAGTTCTTC. Filled out from reference TRBV5-1 and TRBJ2-1, the complete variable domain reads KAGVTQTPRYLIKTRGQQVTLSCSPISGHRSVSWYQQTPGQGLQFLFEYFSETQRNKGNFPGRFSGRQFSNSRSEMNVSTLELGDSALYLCASSPVVGGLNEQFFGPGTRLTVL.

The V gene is TRBV6-5, the J gene TRBJ1-4; 9 bases are shared with TRBD1. V lost 6 bases to trimming and J lost 11 bases; unmatched junction nucleotides: 13. Germline CDR1 reads MNHEY; CDR2 reads SVGAGI. The CDR3 sequence is 15 residues long. The CDR3 loop is CASRLHTGGAWKLFF. CDR3 coding DNA: TGTGCCAGCAGGTTACATACAGGGGGCGCGTGGAAACTGTTTTTT.

The V and J genes are TRBV7-8 and TRBJ2-5, with 11 positions matching TRBD2. Germline trimming cut 0 bases from V and 1 base from J; bases unmatched to any gene: 10. Germline assignment: CDR1 SGHVS and CDR2 FQNEAQ. CDR3 length: 19 residues. In nucleotides, the CDR3 is TGTGCCAGCAGCTTAGCCCGGGTGGCTAGCGGGAGGATCCAAGAGACCCAGTACTTC. Its translation is CASSLARVASGRIQETQYF.

The CDR3 sequence is CASTLRADEQFF. CDR3 nucleotide sequence: TGTGCCAGCACCCTCCGCGCGGATGAGCAGTTCTTC. The chain employs TRBV5-6 and TRBJ2-1; D not resolved. The CDR3 extends over 12 amino acids. Germline CDR1 and CDR2: SGHDT and YYEEEE. The ends were cut back, 6 bases at V and 8 bases at J, with 12 bases in the middle.

The V call is TRBV14, the J call TRBJ1-2, with D possibly TRBD1 on 6 matching bases. Germline lookup yields CDR1 SGHDN and CDR2 FVKESK. The germline V and J ends were trimmed by 6 bases and 7 bases, with 21 bases remaining between them. The CDR3 totals 15 residues. In DNA, the CDR3 is TGTGCCAGCAGTCTTACCTGGGGGGGCGCCGGTGGCTACACCTTC. The encoded protein is CASSLTWGGAGGYTF.

The rearrangement links TRBV19 to TRBJ1-1, with D perhaps TRBD1 (6 bases). V lost 4 bases to trimming and J lost 0 bases, with 12 bases between them. CDR3 length: 15 residues. Germline V gene sequence: CDR1 LNHDA, CDR2 SQIVND (reference sequence). CDR3 bases: TGTGCCAGTAGTAACCCTGGGACAATGAACACTGAAGCTTTCTTT. Its protein product is CASSNPGTMNTEAFF.

The chain carries TRBV5-6 and TRBJ2-1, with a weak D call TRBD1 (6 bases). V gave up 4 bases and J gave up 7 bases, with 18 bases separating them. CDR3 length: 15 residues. Per germline, CDR1 SGHDT and CDR2 YYEEEE. CDR3 sequence (DNA): TGTGCCAGCAGCATAAAGCGACAGGTAGGGAATGAGCAGTTCTTC. It yields the protein CASSIKRQVGNEQFF.

Only one count was recorded for this clone. This chain joins TRBV3-1 (or the pseudogene TRBV3-2) and TRBJ2-7; TRBD1 is a possible D gene (6 bases). V was trimmed by 3 bases and J by 0 bases, leaving 9 bases between them. The CDR3 totals 14 residues. Per the germline V gene, CDR1 is LGHDT and CDR2 is YNNKEL (reference sequence). The CDR3 nucleotides are TGTGCCAGCAGCCACCAGGGGATCTCCTACGAGCAGTACTTC. Amino acids: CASSHQGISYEQYF.

V and J are TRBV6-5 and TRBJ1-1; no clear D. Germline V gene lookup returns CDR1 MNHEY and CDR2 SVGAGI. Trimming took 0 bases from V and 3 from J, leaving 11 bases between them. This CDR3 has 15 amino acids. CDR3 nucleotides: TGTGCCAGCAGTTACTCATTCGGAGTGGACACTGAAGCTTTCTTT. Translation gives CASSYSFGVDTEAFF.

V gene TRBV10-1 combines with J gene TRBJ2-1; 9 positions agree with TRBD2. J gave up 4 bases and V 5 bases, and 3 bases lay outside the gene matches. The CDR3 is 14 residues long. Germline CDR1 is WNHNN and CDR2 is SYGVQD (reference sequence). The CDR3 protein is CASSSSGVYNEQFF. The CDR3 DNA is TGCGCCAGCAGTTCTAGCGGGGTATACAATGAGCAGTTCTTC.

The chain employs TRBV5-1 and TRBJ2-5, with 12 positions matching TRBD1. The CDR3 has 14 residues. With V trimmed by 4 bases and J by 6 bases, 4 bases remained unmatched. From germline, CDR1 is SGHRS and CDR2 YFSETQ. The CDR3 here is CASSGTGGAKTQYF. The DNA of the CDR3 is TGCGCCAGCAGCGGGACAGGGGGCGCAAAGACCCAGTACTTC.

This clone was recorded only once. The V gene is TRBV4-2, the J gene TRBJ1-3; TRBD1 matches 9 bases. The CDR3 is 18 amino acids. In germline, CDR1 is LGHNA, CDR2 YNFKEQ. The J segment lost 0 bases and the V segment lost 4 bases, leaving 10 bases of the junction unmatched. The DNA of the CDR3 is TGTGCCAGCAGCCGTCCCGGGACAGGGACGAGCTCTGGAAACACCATATATTTT. Residues: CASSRPGTGTSSGNTIYF.

A few counts support this clone. CDR3 in amino acids: CASSVYTGGTEAFF. CDR3 bases: TGTGCCAGCAGCGTATACACAGGGGGCACTGAAGCTTTCTTT. The chain combines TRBV11-2 with TRBJ1-1; 8 bases agree with TRBD1. The CDR3 extends over 14 amino acids. V trimming: 5 bases; J trimming: 4 bases; junction bases outside the gene matches: 6. Germline V lookup: CDR1 SGHAT, CDR2 FQNNGV.

The chain recombines TRBV15 with TRBJ1-5; 7 bases fit TRBD1. Losses at the gene ends were 1 base for V and 4 bases for J; bases not matched to a gene: 7. Germline loops: CDR1 LNHNV, CDR2 YYDKDF (reference sequence). The CDR3 loop spans 16 amino acids. CDR3 region: CATSRVDRALNQPQHF. The CDR3 DNA follows: TGTGCCACCAGCAGAGTCGACAGGGCCCTAAATCAGCCCCAGCATTTT.

This chain links TRBV12-3 or TRBV12-4 with TRBJ1-2; D possibly corresponds to TRBD1 (6 bases). There are 13 residues in the CDR3. Trimming pared 7 bases from V and 8 bases from J, leaving 17 bases between. The CDR3 DNA is TGTGCCAGCACATCCCACCCAGGGGAAGGCTACACCTTC. As protein: CASTSHPGEGYTF.

V is TRBV6-5 and J is TRBJ1-5; 7 bases line up with TRBD1. The V gene's germline CDR1 is MNHEY and CDR2 SVGAGI. The V segment lost 6 bases and the J segment 6 bases; nucleotides outside the gene matches: 8. The CDR3 loop spans 14 amino acids. The DNA of the CDR3 is TGTGCCAGCAGAAAACAGGGGTGGGGTCAGCCCCAGCATTTT. It specifies CASRKQGWGQPQHF.